This T cell receptor beta chain was sequenced during a study of T-cell reconstitution after alpha-beta-depleted transplantation in children. Unique molecular identifiers were incorporated when the TCRbeta library was constructed. TCRdb called the PCR reads again in MiXCR, with one record for every CDR3 protein. The table lists 530,000 or so distinct CDR3 sequences, around 27% of them singletons. The ends were cut back, 5 bases at V and 0 bases at J, with 8 bases in the middle. The CDR3 length is 14 residues. Germline values: CDR1 MGHRA, CDR2 YSYEKL. The chain has TRBV4-1 and TRBJ1-5; D is ambiguous. The receptor's source is a boy under three years old with Wiskott-Aldrich syndrome, due to receive a stem cell transplant. Sequencing was performed on PBMCs, taken before TCRalphabeta/CD19-depleted stem cell transplant. CDR3 coding DNA: TGCGCCAGCAGCTCTCCGGGTAGCAATCAGCCCCAGCATTTT. Its translation: CASSSPGSNQPQHF.